This is a list of T cell receptor beta chains from one sample in a study of cytomegalovirus exposure and HLA in healthy donors. Clones were sequenced by immunoSEQ multiplex PCR, and TCRdb holds only the in-frame ones, with some missing. This repertoire shows fewer than 110,000 clones, approximately 70% found once; its top ten account for more than 3%. Sequenced material: PBMCs. These receptors were obtained from a woman aged 50 to 65 in good health and CMV-seronegative. Each CDR3 is given with its conserved first and last residue. The order of the fields is J gene, V gene, CDR3 protein.

J gene: TRBJ2-5
V gene: TRBV7-9
CDR3 protein: CASSLSTGGPETQYF

J gene: TRBJ2-1
V gene: TRBV7-2
CDR3 protein: CASSLYGASGRAGNEQFF

J gene: TRBJ2-3
V gene: TRBV27
CDR3 protein: CASSPSSISGSDTQYF

J gene: TRBJ2-1
V gene: TRBV5-1
CDR3 protein: CASTIPGLATNEQFF

J gene: TRBJ1-4
V gene: TRBV5-6
CDR3 protein: CASNPQGEREKLFF

J gene: TRBJ2-1
V gene: TRBV19
CDR3 protein: CASSIGQGASNEQFF

J gene: TRBJ2-1
V gene: TRBV6-1
CDR3 protein: CASAPGGNYNEQFF

J gene: TRBJ1-1
V gene: TRBV29-1
CDR3 protein: CSVEIRGVNAFF

J gene: TRBJ2-2
V gene: TRBV25-1
CDR3 protein: CASSVTSGRAGNGELFF

J gene: TRBJ1-5
V gene: TRBV19
CDR3 protein: CASSEAGNNQPQHF

J gene: TRBJ2-3
V gene: TRBV19
CDR3 protein: CASHRTGYRASTDTQYF

J gene: TRBJ2-7
V gene: TRBV15
CDR3 protein: CATSRGGQGYEQYF

J gene: TRBJ2-1
V gene: TRBV4-2
CDR3 protein: CASSHPQRGAYNEQFF

J gene: TRBJ2-1
V gene: TRBV4-3
CDR3 protein: CASSPGGTSGTYNEQFF

J gene: TRBJ2-4
V gene: TRBV2
CDR3 protein: CASSAKGGAQNIQYF

J gene: TRBJ2-3
V gene: TRBV27
CDR3 protein: CASRRGLSADTQYF

J gene: TRBJ2-5
V gene: TRBV28
CDR3 protein: CASRSDPTGTQYF

J gene: TRBJ2-5
V gene: TRBV28
CDR3 protein: CASSLGTGEETQYF

J gene: TRBJ2-1
V gene: TRBV5-1
CDR3 protein: CASSPGGSYNEQFF

J gene: TRBJ2-7
V gene: TRBV27
CDR3 protein: CASSKSSFGSYEQYF

J gene: TRBJ2-3
V gene: TRBV4-3
CDR3 protein: CASSQDAGGRAGFVVDTQYF

J gene: TRBJ2-5
V gene: TRBV7-9
CDR3 protein: CASSPGLVQETQYF

J gene: TRBJ2-7
V gene: TRBV28
CDR3 protein: CASSYRVREQYF

J gene: TRBJ2-3
V gene: TRBV28
CDR3 protein: CASSGHSESTDTQYF

J gene: TRBJ2-2
V gene: TRBV5-1
CDR3 protein: CASSVGGPRELFF

J gene: TRBJ2-5
V gene: TRBV19
CDR3 protein: CASTAGGRDYGTQYF

J gene: TRBJ2-7
V gene: TRBV19
CDR3 protein: CASRPRDRVGEQYF

J gene: TRBJ1-5
V gene: TRBV7-2
CDR3 protein: CASSWTGSRYSNQPQHF

J gene: TRBJ1-6
V gene: TRBV19
CDR3 protein: CASSRDRGSPLHF

J gene: TRBJ2-4
V gene: TRBV14
CDR3 protein: CASSHLSELAKNIQYF

J gene: TRBJ1-5
V gene: TRBV19
CDR3 protein: CASSLRQEHQPQHF

J gene: TRBJ2-7
V gene: TRBV10-2
CDR3 protein: CVSSDTGQDQYF

J gene: TRBJ2-2
V gene: TRBV5-1
CDR3 protein: CASSLGFGGTNTGELFF

J gene: TRBJ2-3
V gene: TRBV27
CDR3 protein: CASSLSPGIFSGRAADTQYF

J gene: TRBJ1-5
V gene: TRBV5-6
CDR3 protein: CASSLFGGQPQHF

J gene: TRBJ1-5
V gene: TRBV27
CDR3 protein: CASRDGGNGPQHF

J gene: TRBJ2-3
V gene: TRBV29-1
CDR3 protein: CSVTGRASGTDTQYF

J gene: TRBJ2-7
V gene: TRBV28
CDR3 protein: CASRTGTGVGEQYF

J gene: TRBJ2-3
V gene: TRBV5-1
CDR3 protein: CASSLEASGAGDTQYF

J gene: TRBJ2-7
V gene: TRBV2
CDR3 protein: CASSVRAGTGAEQYF

J gene: TRBJ1-2
V gene: TRBV5-4
CDR3 protein: CASSVNTDYGYTF

J gene: TRBJ2-3
V gene: TRBV18
CDR3 protein: CASSPPLGGSTDTQYF

J gene: TRBJ1-4
V gene: TRBV29-1
CDR3 protein: CSVGQGAEKLFF

J gene: TRBJ1-4
V gene: TRBV7-9
CDR3 protein: CASSLEGGEKLFF

J gene: TRBJ2-7
V gene: TRBV28
CDR3 protein: CASNRGYEQYF

J gene: TRBJ2-1
V gene: TRBV11-2
CDR3 protein: CASSLGAGSSYNEQFF

J gene: TRBJ1-5
V gene: TRBV12-5
CDR3 protein: CASGFLTGPPLPYSNQPQHF

J gene: TRBJ1-1
V gene: TRBV6-5
CDR3 protein: CASSYSAGEAFF

J gene: TRBJ2-7
V gene: TRBV30
CDR3 protein: CAGTGSYEQYF